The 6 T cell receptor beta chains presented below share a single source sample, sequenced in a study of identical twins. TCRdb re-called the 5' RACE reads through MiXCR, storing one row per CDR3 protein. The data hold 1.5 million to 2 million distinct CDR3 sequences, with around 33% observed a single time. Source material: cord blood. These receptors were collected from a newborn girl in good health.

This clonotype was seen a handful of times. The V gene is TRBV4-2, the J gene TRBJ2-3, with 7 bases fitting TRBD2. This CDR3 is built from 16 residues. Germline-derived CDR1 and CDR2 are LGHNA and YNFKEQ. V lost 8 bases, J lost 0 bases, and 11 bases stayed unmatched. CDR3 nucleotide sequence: TGTGCCAGCGCCACAGATAGCGGGCCAAGCACAGATACGCAGTATTTT. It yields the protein CASATDSGPSTDTQYF.

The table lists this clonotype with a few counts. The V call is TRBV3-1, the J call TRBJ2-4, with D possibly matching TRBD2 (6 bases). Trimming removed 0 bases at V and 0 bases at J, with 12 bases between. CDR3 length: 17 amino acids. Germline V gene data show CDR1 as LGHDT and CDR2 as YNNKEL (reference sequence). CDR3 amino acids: CASSQDTRDLAKNIQYF. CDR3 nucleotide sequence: TGTGCCAGCAGCCAAGATACCAGGGACTTAGCCAAAAACATTCAGTACTTC.

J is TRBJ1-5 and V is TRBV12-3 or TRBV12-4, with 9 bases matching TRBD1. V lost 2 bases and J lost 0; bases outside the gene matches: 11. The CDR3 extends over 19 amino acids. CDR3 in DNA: TGTGCCAGCAGTTTAAGGAGAGGGGGGACAGGGATTAGCAATCAGCCCCAGCATTTT. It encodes CASSLRRGGTGISNQPQHF.

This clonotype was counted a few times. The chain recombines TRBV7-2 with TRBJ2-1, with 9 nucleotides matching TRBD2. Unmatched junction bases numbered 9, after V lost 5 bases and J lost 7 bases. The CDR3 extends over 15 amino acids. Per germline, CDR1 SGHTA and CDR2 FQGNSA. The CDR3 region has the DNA TGTGCCAGCAGCCTATACACTAGCGGGCTAAATGAGCAGTTCTTC. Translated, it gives CASSLYTSGLNEQFF.

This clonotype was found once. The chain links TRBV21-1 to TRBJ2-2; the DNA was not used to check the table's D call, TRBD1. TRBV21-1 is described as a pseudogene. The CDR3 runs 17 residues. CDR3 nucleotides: TGTGCCGAAAAAGGGGACAGGGGGCAAGTTTGCACCGGGGAGCTGTTTTTT. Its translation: CAEKGDRGQVCTGELFF.

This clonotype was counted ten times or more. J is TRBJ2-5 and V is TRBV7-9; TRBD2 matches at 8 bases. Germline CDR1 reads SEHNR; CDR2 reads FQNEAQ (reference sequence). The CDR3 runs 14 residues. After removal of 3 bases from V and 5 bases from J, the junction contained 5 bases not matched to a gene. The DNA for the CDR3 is TGTGCCAGCAGCTTTAGCGGGACGGGTGAGACCCAGTACTTC. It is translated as CASSFSGTGETQYF.